Listed below are T cell receptor beta chains from one sample, sequenced in a study of T cells in Graves' hyperthyroidism and ophthalmopathy. TCRdb re-analysed the multiplex PCR reads in MiXCR, keeping a single row per CDR3 protein. The sample shows about 270,000 distinct CDR3 sequences, approximately 24% of them seen only once. Sample: blood. These receptors were collected from a woman between 40 and 50 years old with Graves' ophthalmopathy. Each CDR3 is given with its conserved first and last residue. The D gene is left open where the match is weak. The size entry is marked missing in some rows and otherwise reads once, few, many or a size class.

CDR3	DNA	D	J	V	size
CATSRGQGNNSPLHF	TGTGCCACCAGCAGAGGTCAGGGAAACAATTCACCCCTCCACTTT	-	TRBJ1-6	TRBV15	many
CASSGYSGREETQYF	TGTGCCAGCAGTGGATATAGCGGGAGGGAAGAGACCCAGTACTTC	TRBD2	TRBJ2-5	TRBV12-3/TRBV12-4	many
CATNLGQGARYTF	TGTGCCACCAACCTAGGACAGGGGGCACGGTATACCTTC	TRBD1	TRBJ1-2	TRBV15	-
CASSSDGTNYGYTF	TGTGCCAGCAGTTCCGACGGCACTAACTATGGCTACACCTTC	-	TRBJ1-2	TRBV28	many
CASSNRDRKETQYF	TGCGCCAGCAGCAACCGGGACAGAAAAGAGACCCAGTACTTC	TRBD1	TRBJ2-5	TRBV5-1	few
CASSFGVVEQYF	TGTGCCAGCAGTTTTGGGGTTGTCGAGCAGTACTTC	-	TRBJ2-7	TRBV28	many
CASSQVSHSSKETQYF	TGCGCCAGCAGCCAAGTTAGCCACTCTAGTAAAGAGACCCAGTACTTC	-	TRBJ2-5	TRBV4-1	many
CASTLTENTEAFF	TGTGCCAGCACCTTGACGGAGAACACTGAAGCTTTCTTT	-	TRBJ1-1	TRBV2	many
CSARVYRGPNTEAFF	TGCAGTGCTAGAGTTTACAGGGGCCCGAACACTGAAGCTTTCTTT	TRBD1	TRBJ1-1	TRBV20-1	many
CASTSPGVNTEAFF	TGTGCCAGCACCTCTCCGGGAGTGAACACTGAAGCTTTCTTT	-	TRBJ1-1	TRBV28	many
CASREFPGQGDTEAFF	TGTGCCAGCAGAGAGTTTCCGGGACAGGGGGACACTGAAGCTTTCTTT	TRBD1	TRBJ1-1	TRBV6-1	many
CATRTTYEQYF	TGTGCCACCAGGACAACCTACGAGCAGTACTTC	-	TRBJ2-7	TRBV24-1	many
CASSSLGVREAFF	TGTGCCAGCAGTTCATTGGGAGTTCGTGAAGCTTTCTTT	-	TRBJ1-1	TRBV6-5	many
CASSYRDRYQPQHF	TGTGCCAGCAGTTACAGGGACCGGTATCAGCCCCAGCATTTT	-	TRBJ1-5	TRBV12-3/TRBV12-4	-
CAWRKDRGLASGPNTGELFF	TGTGCCTGGAGAAAGGACAGGGGGCTAGCTAGCGGGCCGAACACCGGGGAGCTGTTTTTT	TRBD1	TRBJ2-2	TRBV30	many
CASSLEALLGQSSGANVLTF	TGTGCCAGCAGCTTGGAAGCTCTATTGGGACAGAGCTCTGGGGCCAACGTCCTGACTTTC	TRBD1	TRBJ2-6	TRBV5-4	many
CASSPQGISYEQYF	TGTGCCAGCAGCCCACAGGGTATCTCCTACGAGCAGTACTTC	-	TRBJ2-7	TRBV5-4	-
CASSNRDRDGTGELFF	TGTGCCAGTAGTAACCGGGACAGGGATGGGACCGGGGAGCTGTTTTTT	TRBD1	TRBJ2-2	TRBV19	-
CASTTARDGSNYGYTF	TGTGCCAGCACCACGGCCCGGGACGGGTCTAACTATGGCTACACCTTC	-	TRBJ1-2	TRBV2	many
CSASGAAEWPQHF	TGCAGTGCTAGCGGGGCGGCCGAATGGCCCCAGCATTTT	-	TRBJ1-5	TRBV20-1	many
CASSGQRGTEAFF	TGTGCCAGCAGCGGACAAAGGGGCACTGAAGCTTTCTTT	-	TRBJ1-1	TRBV11-2	-
CASRNSYEQYF	TGTGCCAGCAGGAACTCCTACGAGCAGTACTTC	-	TRBJ2-7	TRBV6-1	many
CASSPAGLLYEQYF	TGTGCCAGCAGTCCCGCGGGACTCCTCTACGAGCAGTACTTC	-	TRBJ2-7	TRBV6-2/TRBV6-3	many
CASSARLTSNQPQHF	TGTGCCAGCAGTGCCAGACTGACTAGCAATCAGCCCCAGCATTTT	-	TRBJ1-5	TRBV28	many
CATRGGTAVEAFF	TGTGCCACCCGAGGGGGGACAGCGGTAGAAGCTTTCTTT	TRBD1	TRBJ1-1	TRBV10-3	-
CAFRDSGVDGYTF	TGTGCCTTCCGGGACTCCGGGGTGGATGGCTACACCTTC	-	TRBJ1-2	TRBV30	many
CASSYEDPGGYTF	TGTGCCAGCAGTTACGAGGATCCGGGTGGCTACACCTTC	-	TRBJ1-2	TRBV6-2/TRBV6-3	-
CASSQQGQSNSPLHF	TGTGCCAGCAGCCAACAGGGACAGTCAAATTCACCCCTCCACTTT	TRBD1	TRBJ1-6	TRBV3-1	many
CATSDPRDASDIQYF	TGTGCCACCAGTGATCCCCGGGACGCGAGCGACATTCAGTACTTC	-	TRBJ2-4	TRBV24-1	many
CASSEGDYLSYEQYF	TGTGCCAGCAGTGAAGGGGACTACCTCTCCTACGAGCAGTACTTC	TRBD2	TRBJ2-7	TRBV6-1	-
CASSLGSLGETQYF	TGCGCCAGCAGCTTGGGGTCCCTGGGGGAGACCCAGTACTTC	-	TRBJ2-5	TRBV5-1	-
CASSPATAGTSGRLRYEQYF	TGTGCCAGCAGTCCGGCCACCGCCGGGACTAGCGGGCGGCTAAGATACGAGCAGTACTTC	TRBD2	TRBJ2-7	TRBV6-2/TRBV6-3	many